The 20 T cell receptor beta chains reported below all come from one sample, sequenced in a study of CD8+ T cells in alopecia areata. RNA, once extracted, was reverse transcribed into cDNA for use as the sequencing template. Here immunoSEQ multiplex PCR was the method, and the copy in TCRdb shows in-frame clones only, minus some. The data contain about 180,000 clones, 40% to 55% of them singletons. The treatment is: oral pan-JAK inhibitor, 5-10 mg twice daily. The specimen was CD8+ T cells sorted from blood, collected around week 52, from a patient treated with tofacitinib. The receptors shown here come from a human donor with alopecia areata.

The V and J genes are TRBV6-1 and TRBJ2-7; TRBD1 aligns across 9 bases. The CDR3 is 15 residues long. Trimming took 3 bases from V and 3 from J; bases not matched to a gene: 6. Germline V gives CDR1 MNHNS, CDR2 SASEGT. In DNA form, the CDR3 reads TGTGCCAGCAGTGACCGGGACAGGGTAAGCTACGAGCAGTACTTC. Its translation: CASSDRDRVSYEQYF.

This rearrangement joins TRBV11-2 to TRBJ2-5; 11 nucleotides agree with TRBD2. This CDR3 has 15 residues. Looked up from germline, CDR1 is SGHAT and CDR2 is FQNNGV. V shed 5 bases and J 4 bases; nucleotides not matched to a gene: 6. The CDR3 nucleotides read TGTGCCAGCAGCAGACTAGCGGGGCCGCGAGAGACCCAGTACTTC. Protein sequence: CASSRLAGPRETQYF. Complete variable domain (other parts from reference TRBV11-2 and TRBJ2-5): EAGVAQSPRYKIIEKRQSVAFWCNPISGHATLYWYQQILGQGPKLLIQFQNNGVVDDSQLPKDRFSAERLKGVDSTLKIQPAKLEDSAVYLCASSRLAGPRETQYFGPGTRLLVL.

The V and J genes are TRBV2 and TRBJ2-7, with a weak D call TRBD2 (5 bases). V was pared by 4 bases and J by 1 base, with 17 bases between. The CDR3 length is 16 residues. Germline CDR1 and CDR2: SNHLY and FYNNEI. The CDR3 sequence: CASSAAAPGGSYEQYF. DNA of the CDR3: TGTGCCAGCAGTGCCGCGGCGCCAGGCGGGTCCTACGAGCAGTACTTC.

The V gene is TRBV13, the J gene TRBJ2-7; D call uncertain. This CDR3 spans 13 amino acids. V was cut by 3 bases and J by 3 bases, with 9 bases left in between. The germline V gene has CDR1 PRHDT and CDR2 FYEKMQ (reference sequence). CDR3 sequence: CASSFSTDYEQYF. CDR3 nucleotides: TGTGCCAGCAGCTTCTCAACAGACTACGAGCAGTACTTC.

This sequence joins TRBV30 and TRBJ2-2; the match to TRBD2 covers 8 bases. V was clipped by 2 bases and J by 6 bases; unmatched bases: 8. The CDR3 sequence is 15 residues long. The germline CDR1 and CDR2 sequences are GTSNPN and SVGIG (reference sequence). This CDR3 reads CAWSWSGGMSGELFF. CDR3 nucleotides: TGTGCCTGGAGTTGGAGCGGGGGAATGTCCGGGGAGCTGTTTTTT.

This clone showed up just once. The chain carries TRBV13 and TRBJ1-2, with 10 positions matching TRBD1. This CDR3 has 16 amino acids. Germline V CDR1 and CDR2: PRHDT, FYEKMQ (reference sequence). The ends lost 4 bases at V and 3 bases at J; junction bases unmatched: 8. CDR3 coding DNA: TGTGCCAGCAGCTCCTTCTTGACAGGGGGCGACTATGGCTACACCTTC. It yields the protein CASSSFLTGGDYGYTF.

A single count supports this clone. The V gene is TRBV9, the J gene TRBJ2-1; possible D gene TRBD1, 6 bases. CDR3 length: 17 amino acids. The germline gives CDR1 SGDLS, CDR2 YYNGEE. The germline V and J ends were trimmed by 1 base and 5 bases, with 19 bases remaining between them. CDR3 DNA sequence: TGTGCCAGCAGCGTAACCCGGGACACCCGGTCGAACAATGAGCAGTTCTTC. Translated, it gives CASSVTRDTRSNNEQFF. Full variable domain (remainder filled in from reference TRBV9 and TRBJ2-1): DSGVTQTPKHLITATGQRVTLRCSPRSGDLSVYWYQQSLDQGLQFLIQYYNGEERAKGNILERFSAQQFPDLHSELNLSSLELGDSALYFCASSVTRDTRSNNEQFFGPGTRLTVL.

The CDR3 sequence: CASSYGTEPYEQYF. The CDR3 DNA sequence: TGTGCCAGCAGCTATGGGACGGAACCCTACGAGCAGTACTTC. V usage is TRBV5-4 and J usage is TRBJ2-7; D may be TRBD1 or TRBD2 (5 bases each). The CDR3 consists of 14 residues. CDR1 is SGHNT and CDR2 is YYREEE in the germline V gene (reference sequence). V was clipped by 3 bases and J by 2 bases, with 12 bases between them.

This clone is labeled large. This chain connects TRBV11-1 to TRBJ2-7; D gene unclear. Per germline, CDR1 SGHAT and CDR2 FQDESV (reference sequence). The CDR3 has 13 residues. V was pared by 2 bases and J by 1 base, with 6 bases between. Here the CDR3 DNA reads TGTGCCAGCAGCTTACAGACTTCCTACGAGCAGTACTTC. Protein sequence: CASSLQTSYEQYF.

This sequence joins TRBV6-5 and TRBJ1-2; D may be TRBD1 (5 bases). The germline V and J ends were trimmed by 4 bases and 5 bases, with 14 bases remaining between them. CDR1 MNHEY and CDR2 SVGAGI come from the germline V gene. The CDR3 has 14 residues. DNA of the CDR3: TGTGCCAGCAGTTGGGGGAGGTCCGGGTATGGCTACACCTTC. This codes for CASSWGRSGYGYTF.

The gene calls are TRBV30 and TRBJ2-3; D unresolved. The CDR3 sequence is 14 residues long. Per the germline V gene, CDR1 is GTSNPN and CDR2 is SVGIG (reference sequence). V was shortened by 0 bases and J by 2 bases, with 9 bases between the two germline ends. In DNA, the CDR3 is TGTGCCTGGAGTGTTCTGACGGTCACAGATACGCAGTATTTT. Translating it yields CAWSVLTVTDTQYF. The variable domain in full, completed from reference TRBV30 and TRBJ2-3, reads SQTIHQWPATLVQPVGSPLSLECTVEGTSNPNLYWYRQAAGRGLQLLFYSVGIGQISSEVPQNLSASRPQDRQFILSSKKLLLSDSGFYLCAWSVLTVTDTQYFGPGTRLTVL.

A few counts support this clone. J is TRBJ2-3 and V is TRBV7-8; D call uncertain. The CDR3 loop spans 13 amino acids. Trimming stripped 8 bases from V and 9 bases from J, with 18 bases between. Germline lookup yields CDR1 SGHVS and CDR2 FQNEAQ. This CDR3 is CASLPGSAGTQYF. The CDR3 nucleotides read TGTGCCAGCCTACCAGGCAGTGCTGGGACGCAGTATTTT.

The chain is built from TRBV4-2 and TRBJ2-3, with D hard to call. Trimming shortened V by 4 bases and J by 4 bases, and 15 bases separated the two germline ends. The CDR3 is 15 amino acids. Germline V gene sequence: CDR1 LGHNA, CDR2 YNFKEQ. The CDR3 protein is CASSPAGSQADTQYF. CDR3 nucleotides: TGTGCCAGCAGCCCAGCCGGGTCTCAGGCAGATACGCAGTATTTT.

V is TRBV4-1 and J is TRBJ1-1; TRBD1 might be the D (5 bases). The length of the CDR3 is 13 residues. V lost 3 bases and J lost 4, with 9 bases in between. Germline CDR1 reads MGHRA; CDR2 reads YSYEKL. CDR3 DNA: TGCGCCAGCAGCCATCTCAGGGCCACTGAAGCTTTCTTT. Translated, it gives CASSHLRATEAFF.

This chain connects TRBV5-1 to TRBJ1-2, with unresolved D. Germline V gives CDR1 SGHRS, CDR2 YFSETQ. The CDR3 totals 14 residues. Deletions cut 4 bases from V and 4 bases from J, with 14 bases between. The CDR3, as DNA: TGCGCCAGCAGCCCCCAGGTGAGGTCCTATGGCTACACCTTC. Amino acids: CASSPQVRSYGYTF.

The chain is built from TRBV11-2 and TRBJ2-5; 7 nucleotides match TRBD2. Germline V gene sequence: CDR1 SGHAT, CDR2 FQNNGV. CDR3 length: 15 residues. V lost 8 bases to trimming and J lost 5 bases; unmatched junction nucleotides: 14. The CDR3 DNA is TGTGCCAGCGAGCAGAGCGGGACCCTGGCGGAGACCCAGTACTTC. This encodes CASEQSGTLAETQYF.

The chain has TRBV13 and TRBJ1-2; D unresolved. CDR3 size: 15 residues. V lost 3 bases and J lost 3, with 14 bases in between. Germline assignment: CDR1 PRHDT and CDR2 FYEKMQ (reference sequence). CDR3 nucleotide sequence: TGTGCCAGCAGCTTTGGGGTCCGAACTGACTATGGCTACACCTTC. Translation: CASSFGVRTDYGYTF.

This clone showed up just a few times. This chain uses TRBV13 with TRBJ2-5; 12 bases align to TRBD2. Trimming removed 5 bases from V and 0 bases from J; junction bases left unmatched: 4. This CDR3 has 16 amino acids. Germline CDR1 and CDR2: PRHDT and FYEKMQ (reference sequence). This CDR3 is CASSLGLAGYQETQYF. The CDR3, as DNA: TGTGCCAGCAGCCTCGGACTAGCGGGGTACCAAGAGACCCAGTACTTC.

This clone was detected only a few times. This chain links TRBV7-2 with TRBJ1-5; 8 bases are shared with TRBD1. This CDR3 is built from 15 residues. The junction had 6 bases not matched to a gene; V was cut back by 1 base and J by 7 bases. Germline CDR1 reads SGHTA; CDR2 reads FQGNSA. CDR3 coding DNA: TGTGCCAGCAGCTTAGGACAGGGGATCAGGCAGCCCCAGCATTTT. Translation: CASSLGQGIRQPQHF.

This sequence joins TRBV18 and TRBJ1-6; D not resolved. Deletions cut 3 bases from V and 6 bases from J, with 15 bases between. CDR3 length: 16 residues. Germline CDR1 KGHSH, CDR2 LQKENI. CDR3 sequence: CASSPLPATRNSPLHF. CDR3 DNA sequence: TGTGCCAGCTCACCCCTACCGGCAACCCGTAATTCACCCCTCCACTTT.